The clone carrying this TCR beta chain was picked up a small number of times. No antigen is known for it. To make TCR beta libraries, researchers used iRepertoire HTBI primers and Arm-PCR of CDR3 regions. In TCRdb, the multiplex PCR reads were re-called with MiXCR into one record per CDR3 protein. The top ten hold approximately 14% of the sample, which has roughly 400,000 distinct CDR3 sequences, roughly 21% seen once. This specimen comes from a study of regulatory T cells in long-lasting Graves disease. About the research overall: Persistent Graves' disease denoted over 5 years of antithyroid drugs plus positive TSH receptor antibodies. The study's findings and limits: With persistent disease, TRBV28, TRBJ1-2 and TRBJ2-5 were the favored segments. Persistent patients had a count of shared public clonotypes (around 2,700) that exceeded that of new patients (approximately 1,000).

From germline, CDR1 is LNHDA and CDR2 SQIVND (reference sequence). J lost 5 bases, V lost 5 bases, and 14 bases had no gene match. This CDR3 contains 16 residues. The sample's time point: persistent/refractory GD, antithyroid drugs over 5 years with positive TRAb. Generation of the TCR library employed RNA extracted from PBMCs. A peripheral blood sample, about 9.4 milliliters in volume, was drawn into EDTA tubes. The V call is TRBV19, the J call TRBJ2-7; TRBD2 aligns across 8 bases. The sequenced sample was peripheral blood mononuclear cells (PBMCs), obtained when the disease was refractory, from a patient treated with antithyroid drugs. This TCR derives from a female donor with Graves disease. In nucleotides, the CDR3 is TGTGCCAGTAGTTCCGCCGGGACTAGTAACGTCAACGAGCAGTACTTC. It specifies CASSSAGTSNVNEQYF.